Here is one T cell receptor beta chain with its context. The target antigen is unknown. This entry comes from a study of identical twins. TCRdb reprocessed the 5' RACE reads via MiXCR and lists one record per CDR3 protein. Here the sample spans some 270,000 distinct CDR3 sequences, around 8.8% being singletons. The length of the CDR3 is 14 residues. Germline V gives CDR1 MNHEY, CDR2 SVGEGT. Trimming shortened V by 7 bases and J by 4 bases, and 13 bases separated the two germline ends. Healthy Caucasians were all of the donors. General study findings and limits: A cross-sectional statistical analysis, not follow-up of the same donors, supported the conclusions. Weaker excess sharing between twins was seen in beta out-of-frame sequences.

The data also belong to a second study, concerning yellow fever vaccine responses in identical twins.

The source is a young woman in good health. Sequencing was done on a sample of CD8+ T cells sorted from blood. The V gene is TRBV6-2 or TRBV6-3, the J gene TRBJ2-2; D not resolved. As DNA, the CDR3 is TGTGCCAGCACCCTCGGCAGGTTCACCGGGGAGCTGTTTTTT. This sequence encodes CASTLGRFTGELFF.